This T cell receptor beta chain comes out of a study of identical twins. The study's findings and limits: For out-of-frame alpha sequences shared by twins, low generation probability was in excess. Donors were not followed over many years; analysis was cross-sectional.

In the case of this clonotype: What it recognizes is unknown.

After template switching added a universal primer site, the resulting cDNA carried unique molecular identifiers. TCRdb recomputed calls from the 5' RACE reads with MiXCR, one row per CDR3 protein. The data contain fewer than 350,000 distinct CDR3 sequences, 8% to 9% of them singletons. Germline V gene data show CDR1 as DFQATT and CDR2 as SNEGSKA (reference sequence). CDR3 length: 13 residues. The V gene end was trimmed by 5 bases and the J gene end by 7 bases; junction bases not matched to a gene: 8. A further study also used this sample, focusing on yellow fever vaccine responses in identical twins. As that report states: Twins reportedly mounted vaccine T cell responses that seemed partly convergent, partly personalized.

The sequencing input was memory (CD45RO+) T cells sorted from blood. J is TRBJ2-1 and V is TRBV20-1; 7 bases align to TRBD2. The sequence was collected from a woman aged 18-29 years in good health. CDR3 nucleotides: TGCAGTGCTTACGGGAGGACCTGGAATGAGCAGTTCTTC. This translates into CSAYGRTWNEQFF.